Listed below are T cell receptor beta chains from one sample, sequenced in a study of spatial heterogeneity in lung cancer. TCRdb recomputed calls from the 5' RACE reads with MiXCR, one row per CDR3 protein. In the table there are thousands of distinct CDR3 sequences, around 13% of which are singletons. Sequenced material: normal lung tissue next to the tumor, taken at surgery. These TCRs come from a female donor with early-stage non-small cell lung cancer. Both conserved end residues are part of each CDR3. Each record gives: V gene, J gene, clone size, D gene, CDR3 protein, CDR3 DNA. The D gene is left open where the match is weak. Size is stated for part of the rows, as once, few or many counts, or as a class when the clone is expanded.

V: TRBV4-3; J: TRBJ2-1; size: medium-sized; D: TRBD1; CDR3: CASSGSWQGAGEQFF; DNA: TGCGCCAGCAGCGGGTCTTGGCAGGGGGCGGGTGAGCAGTTCTTC
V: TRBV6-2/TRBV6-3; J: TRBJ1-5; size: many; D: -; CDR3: CASSYGGTDQPQHF; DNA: TGTGCCAGCAGTTACGGTGGGACGGATCAGCCCCAGCATTTT
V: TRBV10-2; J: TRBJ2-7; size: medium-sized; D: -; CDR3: CASSELERGERGYEQYF; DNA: TGCGCCAGCAGTGAGTTGGAGAGGGGGGAGAGAGGCTACGAGCAGTACTTC
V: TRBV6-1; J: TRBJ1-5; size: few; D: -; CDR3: CASSEYVGNQPQHF; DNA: TGTGCCAGCAGTGAATACGTAGGCAATCAGCCCCAGCATTTT
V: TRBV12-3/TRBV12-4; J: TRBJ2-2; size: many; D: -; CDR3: CASSQVFTGELFF; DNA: TGTGCCAGCAGTCAGGTTTTCACCGGGGAGCTGTTTTTT
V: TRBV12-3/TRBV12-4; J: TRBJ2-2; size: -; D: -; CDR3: CAEGGRTGELFF; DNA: TGTGCCGAGGGAGGCCGGACCGGGGAGCTGTTTTTT
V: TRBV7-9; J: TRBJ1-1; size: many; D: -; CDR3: CASKPLRGPDTEAFF; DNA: TGTGCCAGCAAACCCCTACGGGGGCCGGACACTGAAGCTTTCTTT
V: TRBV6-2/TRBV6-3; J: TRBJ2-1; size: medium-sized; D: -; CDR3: CASSYWGSLRNEQFF; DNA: TGTGCCAGCAGTTACTGGGGGTCCCTCCGGAATGAGCAGTTCTTC
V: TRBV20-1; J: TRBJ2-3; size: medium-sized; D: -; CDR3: CSARDVESGTDTQYF; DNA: TGCAGTGCTAGAGATGTAGAGTCAGGCACAGATACGCAGTATTTT
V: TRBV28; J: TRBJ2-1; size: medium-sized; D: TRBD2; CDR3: CASLGLAERNEQFF; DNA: TGTGCCAGCCTTGGACTAGCGGAGCGCAATGAGCAGTTCTTC
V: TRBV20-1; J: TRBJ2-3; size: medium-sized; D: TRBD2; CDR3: CSAPPIVGRGARDTQYF; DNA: TGCAGTGCTCCTCCAATTGTTGGGCGGGGGGCAAGAGATACGCAGTATTTT
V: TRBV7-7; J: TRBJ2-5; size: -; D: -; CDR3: CASSLSYQETQYF; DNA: TGTGCCAGCAGCTTATCTTACCAAGAGACCCAGTACTTC
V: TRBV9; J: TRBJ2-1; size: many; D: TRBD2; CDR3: CASSVTPGLAGGDEQFF; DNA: TGTGCCAGCAGCGTAACCCCGGGACTAGCGGGAGGGGATGAGCAGTTCTTC
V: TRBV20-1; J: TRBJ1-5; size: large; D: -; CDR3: CSAGQGRSNQPQHF; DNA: TGCAGTGCTGGCCAGGGAAGGAGCAATCAGCCCCAGCATTTT
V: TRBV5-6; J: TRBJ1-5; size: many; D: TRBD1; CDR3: CASSLFSDRDYQPQHF; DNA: TGTGCCAGCAGCTTGTTTTCGGACAGGGACTATCAGCCCCAGCATTTT
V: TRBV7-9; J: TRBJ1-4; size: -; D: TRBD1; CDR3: CASSPSGGSNEKLFF; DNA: TGTGCCAGCAGCCCCTCAGGGGGGTCTAATGAAAAACTGTTTTTT
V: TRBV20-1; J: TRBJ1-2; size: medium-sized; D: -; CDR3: CSAGLSGAGDYGYTF; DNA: TGCAGCGCAGGCCTCTCCGGGGCAGGCGATTATGGCTACACCTTC
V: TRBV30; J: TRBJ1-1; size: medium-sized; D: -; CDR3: CAWTLKVNTEAFF; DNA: TGTGCCTGGACCTTAAAGGTGAACACTGAAGCTTTCTTT
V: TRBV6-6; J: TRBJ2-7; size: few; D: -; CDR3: CASSRTGTYEQYF; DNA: TGTGCCAGCAGTCGTACAGGGACCTACGAGCAGTACTTC
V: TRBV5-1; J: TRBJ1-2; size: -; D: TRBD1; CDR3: CASSLYGTEANYGYTF; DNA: TGCGCCAGCAGCTTGTACGGGACAGAAGCTAACTATGGCTACACCTTC
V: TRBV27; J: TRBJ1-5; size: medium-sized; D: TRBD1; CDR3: CASSPGQPSSGNQPQHF; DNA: TGTGCCAGCAGTCCGGGACAGCCTTCCTCTGGCAATCAGCCCCAGCATTTT
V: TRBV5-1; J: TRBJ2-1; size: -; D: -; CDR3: CASSLGGQTYNEQFF; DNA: TGCGCCAGCAGCTTGGGCGGGCAAACCTACAATGAGCAGTTCTTC
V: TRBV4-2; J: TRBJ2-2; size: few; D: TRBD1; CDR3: CASSEGQGRTGELFF; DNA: TGTGCCAGCAGCGAAGGACAGGGCAGGACCGGGGAGCTGTTTTTT
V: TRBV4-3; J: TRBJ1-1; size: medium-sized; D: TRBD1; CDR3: CASSQRWRGRVNTEAFF; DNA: TGCGCCAGCAGCCAACGATGGAGGGGGCGGGTTAACACTGAAGCTTTCTTT
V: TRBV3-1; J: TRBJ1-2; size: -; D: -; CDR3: CASSPGRGFYGYTF; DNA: TGTGCCAGCAGCCCGGGACGAGGGTTCTATGGCTACACCTTC
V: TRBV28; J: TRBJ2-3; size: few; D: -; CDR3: CASSFPPWSTDTQYF; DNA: TGTGCCAGCAGTTTCCCTCCCTGGAGCACAGATACGCAGTATTTT
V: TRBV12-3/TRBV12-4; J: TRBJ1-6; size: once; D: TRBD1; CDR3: CASTLDRGGYNSPLHF; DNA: TGTGCCAGCACCCTCGACAGGGGAGGTTATAATTCACCCCTCCACTTT
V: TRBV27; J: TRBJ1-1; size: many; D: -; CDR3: CASSLSARAEAFF; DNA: TGTGCCAGCAGTTTATCCGCACGGGCTGAAGCTTTCTTT
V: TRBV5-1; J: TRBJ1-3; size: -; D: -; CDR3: CASSLVGDSGNTIYF; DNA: TGCGCCAGCAGCTTGGTAGGGGACTCTGGAAACACCATATATTTT
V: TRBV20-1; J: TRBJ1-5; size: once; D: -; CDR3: CSAKPQGQPQHF; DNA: TGCAGTGCCAAACCTCAGGGTCAGCCCCAGCATTTT
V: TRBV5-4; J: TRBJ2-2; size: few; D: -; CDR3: CASSPRGGSDVGELFF; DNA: TGTGCCAGCAGCCCAAGAGGAGGGTCTGATGTCGGGGAGCTGTTTTTT
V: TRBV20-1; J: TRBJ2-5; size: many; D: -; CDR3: CSARVGGGETQYF; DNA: TGCAGTGCTAGAGTAGGGGGGGGAGAGACCCAGTACTTC
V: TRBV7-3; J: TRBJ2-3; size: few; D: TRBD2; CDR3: CASSSEAGLSTDTQYF; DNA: TGTGCCAGCAGCTCGGAAGCGGGGCTGAGCACAGATACGCAGTATTTT
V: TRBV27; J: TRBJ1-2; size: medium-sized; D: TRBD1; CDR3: CASSFTGTGAFGYTF; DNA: TGTGCCAGCAGTTTTACCGGGACAGGGGCGTTTGGCTACACCTTC
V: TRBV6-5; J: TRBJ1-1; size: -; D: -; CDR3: CASSSKGWYSEAFF; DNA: TGTGCCAGCAGTTCCAAGGGCTGGTATTCTGAAGCTTTCTTT
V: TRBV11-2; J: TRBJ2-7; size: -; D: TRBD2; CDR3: CASSPGLGLSSYEQYF; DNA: TGTGCCAGCAGCCCGGGACTAGGACTAAGCTCCTACGAGCAGTACTTC
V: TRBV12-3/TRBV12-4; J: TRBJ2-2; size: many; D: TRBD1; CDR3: CASRPGQGFNTGELFF; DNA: TGTGCCAGCAGACCGGGACAGGGTTTTAACACCGGGGAGCTGTTTTTT
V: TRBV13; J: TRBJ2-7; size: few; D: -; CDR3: CASSLRQGGSYEQYF; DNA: TGTGCCAGCAGCTTACGGCAGGGGGGCTCCTACGAGCAGTACTTC
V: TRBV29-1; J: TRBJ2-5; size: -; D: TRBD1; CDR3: CSVQNTGEETQYF; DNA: TGCAGCGTCCAAAATACAGGGGAAGAGACCCAGTACTTC
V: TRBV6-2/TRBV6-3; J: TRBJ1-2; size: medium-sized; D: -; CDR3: CASSPSGGNYGYTF; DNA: TGTGCCAGCAGTCCCTCGGGGGGCAACTATGGCTACACCTTC
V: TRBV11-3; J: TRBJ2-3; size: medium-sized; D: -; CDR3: CASSLVTATDTQYF; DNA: TGTGCCAGCAGCTTAGTGACCGCCACAGATACGCAGTATTTT
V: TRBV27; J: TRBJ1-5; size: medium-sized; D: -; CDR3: CASSLYRGDQPQHF; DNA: TGTGCCAGCAGTTTATACAGAGGGGATCAGCCCCAGCATTTT
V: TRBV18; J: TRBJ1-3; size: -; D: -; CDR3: CASSLGTPSSGNTIYF; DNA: TGTGCCAGCTCACTTGGGACTCCGAGCTCTGGAAACACCATATATTTT
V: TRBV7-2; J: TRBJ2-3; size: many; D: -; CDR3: CASTQNTDTQYF; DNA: TGTGCCAGCACCCAAAACACAGATACGCAGTATTTT
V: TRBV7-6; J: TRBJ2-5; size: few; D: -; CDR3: CASSPQGGIQETQYF; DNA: TGTGCCAGCAGCCCCCAAGGGGGGATCCAAGAGACCCAGTACTTC
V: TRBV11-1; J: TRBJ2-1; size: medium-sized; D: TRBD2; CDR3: CASSMSGTNNEQFF; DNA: TGTGCCAGCAGCATGTCAGGGACTAACAATGAGCAGTTCTTC
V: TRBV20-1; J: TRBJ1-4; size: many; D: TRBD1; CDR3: CSPWGQGGEKLFF; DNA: TGCAGTCCTTGGGGACAGGGAGGTGAAAAACTGTTTTTT
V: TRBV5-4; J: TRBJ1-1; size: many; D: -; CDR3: CASSLKSARQLNTEAFF; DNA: TGTGCCAGCAGCTTGAAATCTGCGAGGCAGCTGAACACTGAAGCTTTCTTT
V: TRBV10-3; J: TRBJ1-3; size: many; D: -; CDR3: CAISEPRPTGGGNTIYF; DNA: TGTGCCATCAGTGAGCCGCGGCCGACGGGTGGTGGAAACACCATATATTTT
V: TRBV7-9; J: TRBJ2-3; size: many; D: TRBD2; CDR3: CASSTGLAGGPGDTQYF; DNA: TGTGCCAGCAGCACGGGACTAGCGGGGGGGCCCGGAGATACGCAGTATTTT
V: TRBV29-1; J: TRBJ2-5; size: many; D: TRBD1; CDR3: CSVKPGQGEETQYF; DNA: TGCAGCGTCAAACCGGGACAGGGGGAAGAGACCCAGTACTTC
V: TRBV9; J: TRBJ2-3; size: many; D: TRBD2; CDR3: CASSPQESGRRGDTQYF; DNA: TGTGCCAGCAGCCCCCAGGAGAGCGGGAGGCGGGGAGATACGCAGTATTTT
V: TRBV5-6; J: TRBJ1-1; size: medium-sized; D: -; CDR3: CASSFLSEAFF; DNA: TGTGCCAGCAGCTTTCTAAGTGAAGCTTTCTTT